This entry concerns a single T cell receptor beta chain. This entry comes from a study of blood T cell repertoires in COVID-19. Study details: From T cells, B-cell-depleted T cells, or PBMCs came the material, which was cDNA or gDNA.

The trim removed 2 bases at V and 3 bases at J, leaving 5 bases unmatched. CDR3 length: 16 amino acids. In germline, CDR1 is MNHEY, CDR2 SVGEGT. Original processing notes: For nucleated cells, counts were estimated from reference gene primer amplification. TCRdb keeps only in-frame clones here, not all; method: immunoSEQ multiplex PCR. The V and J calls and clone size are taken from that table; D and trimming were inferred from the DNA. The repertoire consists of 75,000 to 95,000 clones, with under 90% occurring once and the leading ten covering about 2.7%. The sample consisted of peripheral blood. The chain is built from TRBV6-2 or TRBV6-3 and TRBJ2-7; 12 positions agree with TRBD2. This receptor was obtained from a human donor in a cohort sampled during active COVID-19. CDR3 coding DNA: TGTGCCAGCAGTTACCTCCTAGCGGGGGGGCGCTACGAGCAGTACTTC. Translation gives CASSYLLAGGRYEQYF.